The rows below give T cell receptor beta chains drawn from one sample of a study of beta chain features in type 1 diabetes. This table comes from immunoSEQ multiplex PCR, and its TCRdb copy is limited to in-frame clones, with some not included. The table shows about 640,000 clones, with around an eighth occurring only once. The sequencing sample was made of naive CD4+ T cells from blood. The receptor source for this set is a man aged 25-45 years with type 1 diabetes. Both conserved end residues are part of each CDR3. The order of the fields is CDR3 length, J gene, clone size, D gene, V gene, CDR3 protein, CDR3 DNA. A D gene is named only where the DNA matches it firmly. Clone sizes are given selectively: once, few, many, or a class where the clone is expanded.

CDR3 length: 15
J gene: TRBJ1-1
clone size: -
D gene: TRBD1
V gene: TRBV7-2
CDR3 protein: CASSFVDRVNTEAFF
CDR3 DNA: TGTGCCAGCAGCTTTGTGGACAGGGTGAACACTGAAGCTTTCTTT

CDR3 length: 13
J gene: TRBJ2-2
clone size: -
D gene: -
V gene: TRBV9
CDR3 protein: CASSVVVTGELFF
CDR3 DNA: TGTGCCAGCAGCGTAGTGGTCACCGGGGAGCTGTTTTTT

CDR3 length: 15
J gene: TRBJ1-3
clone size: -
D gene: TRBD1
V gene: TRBV4-3
CDR3 protein: CASSQDGGQGNTIYF
CDR3 DNA: TGCGCCAGCAGCCAAGATGGGGGACAGGGAAACACCATATATTTT

CDR3 length: 18
J gene: TRBJ2-3
clone size: few
D gene: TRBD1
V gene: TRBV28
CDR3 protein: CASTLLGQGAPHADTQYF
CDR3 DNA: TGTGCCAGCACCCTCCTGGGGCAGGGGGCGCCCCATGCAGATACGCAGTATTTT

CDR3 length: 13
J gene: TRBJ2-3
clone size: -
D gene: -
V gene: TRBV6-6
CDR3 protein: CASRQGNTDTQYF
CDR3 DNA: TGTGCCAGCAGGCAGGGAAACACAGATACGCAGTATTTT

CDR3 length: 12
J gene: TRBJ1-2
clone size: once
D gene: -
V gene: TRBV28
CDR3 protein: CASSSTVYGYTF
CDR3 DNA: TGTGCCAGCAGTAGTACGGTCTATGGCTACACCTTC

CDR3 length: 14
J gene: TRBJ2-1
clone size: few
D gene: -
V gene: TRBV6-1
CDR3 protein: CASHLQTGNNEQFF
CDR3 DNA: TGTGCCAGCCACCTACAGACAGGTAACAATGAGCAGTTCTTC

CDR3 length: 12
J gene: TRBJ2-3
clone size: -
D gene: -
V gene: TRBV28
CDR3 protein: CASSLAGDTQYF
CDR3 DNA: TGTGCCAGCAGTTTAGCGGGAGATACGCAGTATTTT

CDR3 length: 15
J gene: TRBJ2-5
clone size: -
D gene: TRBD1
V gene: TRBV18
CDR3 protein: CASSPRQGVQETQYF
CDR3 DNA: TGTGCCAGCTCACCACGACAGGGGGTCCAAGAGACCCAGTACTTC

CDR3 length: 15
J gene: TRBJ1-5
clone size: -
D gene: -
V gene: TRBV6-5
CDR3 protein: CASRPTDLSNQPQHF
CDR3 DNA: TGTGCCAGCAGGCCGACAGACCTTAGCAATCAGCCCCAGCATTTT

CDR3 length: 15
J gene: TRBJ2-6
clone size: -
D gene: -
V gene: TRBV6-4
CDR3 protein: CASSDGAAGANVLTF
CDR3 DNA: TGTGCCAGCAGTGACGGGGCAGCTGGGGCCAACGTCCTGACTTTC

CDR3 length: 16
J gene: TRBJ2-1
clone size: -
D gene: TRBD1
V gene: TRBV5-1
CDR3 protein: CASSLSTGTGYNEQFF
CDR3 DNA: TGCGCCAGCAGCTTATCAACCGGGACAGGGTACAATGAGCAGTTCTTC

CDR3 length: 13
J gene: TRBJ2-5
clone size: few
D gene: -
V gene: TRBV7-2
CDR3 protein: CASSSGVGETQYF
CDR3 DNA: TGTGCCAGCAGCTCAGGGGTTGGAGAGACCCAGTACTTC

CDR3 length: 15
J gene: TRBJ1-5
clone size: -
D gene: -
V gene: TRBV15
CDR3 protein: CATSRDHGGPQPQHF
CDR3 DNA: TGTGCCACCAGCAGAGATCATGGAGGACCTCAGCCCCAGCATTTT

CDR3 length: 13
J gene: TRBJ1-2
clone size: -
D gene: -
V gene: TRBV6-5
CDR3 protein: CASSKSGSYGYTF
CDR3 DNA: TGTGCCAGCAGTAAATCAGGGAGTTATGGCTACACCTTC

CDR3 length: 13
J gene: TRBJ2-2
clone size: few
D gene: -
V gene: TRBV19
CDR3 protein: CACRDTNTGELFF
CDR3 DNA: TGTGCCTGCCGGGATACCAACACCGGGGAGCTGTTTTTT

CDR3 length: 15
J gene: TRBJ1-2
clone size: few
D gene: TRBD1
V gene: TRBV7-9
CDR3 protein: CASSAPGQGIYGYTF
CDR3 DNA: TGTGCCAGCAGCGCACCGGGACAGGGAATCTATGGCTACACCTTC

CDR3 length: 14
J gene: TRBJ2-5
clone size: -
D gene: TRBD1
V gene: TRBV10-3
CDR3 protein: CAIGRDRKQETQYF
CDR3 DNA: TGTGCCATCGGGCGGGACAGGAAACAAGAGACCCAGTACTTC

CDR3 length: 15
J gene: TRBJ2-7
clone size: few
D gene: TRBD2
V gene: TRBV10-3
CDR3 protein: CAISEGGGASYEQYF
CDR3 DNA: TGTGCCATCAGTGAAGGCGGGGGGGCTTCCTACGAGCAGTACTTC

CDR3 length: 15
J gene: TRBJ2-4
clone size: few
D gene: TRBD2
V gene: TRBV4-1
CDR3 protein: CASSQDRAGGNIQYF
CDR3 DNA: TGCGCCAGCAGCCAAGATCGAGCGGGGGGGAACATTCAGTACTTC

CDR3 length: 11
J gene: TRBJ1-2
clone size: -
D gene: -
V gene: TRBV6-5
CDR3 protein: CASSDRYGYTF
CDR3 DNA: TGTGCCAGCAGTGATCGGTATGGCTACACCTTC

CDR3 length: 15
J gene: TRBJ2-5
clone size: -
D gene: -
V gene: TRBV21-1
CDR3 protein: CASSYGDRARWTQYF
CDR3 DNA: TGTGCCAGCAGCTACGGGGACAGAGCAAGATGGACCCAGTACTTC

CDR3 length: 13
J gene: TRBJ2-2
clone size: few
D gene: -
V gene: TRBV9
CDR3 protein: CASSEHFTGELFF
CDR3 DNA: TGTGCCAGCAGCGAACACTTCACCGGGGAGCTGTTTTTT

CDR3 length: 15
J gene: TRBJ2-2
clone size: few
D gene: TRBD1
V gene: TRBV15
CDR3 protein: CATSRGQGNTGELFF
CDR3 DNA: TGTGCCACCAGCAGAGGACAGGGGAATACCGGGGAGCTGTTTTTT

CDR3 length: 12
J gene: TRBJ1-5
clone size: once
D gene: -
V gene: TRBV19
CDR3 protein: CASSRAAQPQHF
CDR3 DNA: TGTGCCAGTAGCAGGGCGGCACAGCCCCAGCATTTT

CDR3 length: 16
J gene: TRBJ2-3
clone size: -
D gene: -
V gene: TRBV4-3
CDR3 protein: CASSQETASITDTQYF
CDR3 DNA: TGCGCCAGCAGCCAAGAGACTGCATCCATCACAGATACGCAGTATTTT

CDR3 length: 14
J gene: TRBJ1-4
clone size: few
D gene: -
V gene: TRBV27
CDR3 protein: CASSRTAANEKLFF
CDR3 DNA: TGTGCCAGCAGCCGGACGGCCGCTAATGAAAAACTGTTTTTT

CDR3 length: 14
J gene: TRBJ2-7
clone size: -
D gene: -
V gene: TRBV7-2
CDR3 protein: CASSLVGGLSEQYF
CDR3 DNA: TGTGCCAGCAGCTTAGTTGGAGGGTTGTCCGAGCAGTACTTC

CDR3 length: 14
J gene: TRBJ2-7
clone size: -
D gene: -
V gene: TRBV6-1
CDR3 protein: CASSAGLQGYEQYF
CDR3 DNA: TGTGCCAGCAGTGCGGGACTACAGGGCTACGAGCAGTACTTC

CDR3 length: 13
J gene: TRBJ2-7
clone size: few
D gene: -
V gene: TRBV7-2
CDR3 protein: CASRRDTSYEQYF
CDR3 DNA: TGTGCCAGCAGGAGGGACACCTCCTACGAGCAGTACTTC

CDR3 length: 14
J gene: TRBJ1-1
clone size: -
D gene: -
V gene: TRBV29-1
CDR3 protein: CSVEEGPGDTEAFF
CDR3 DNA: TGCAGCGTTGAAGAAGGACCGGGGGACACTGAAGCTTTCTTT

CDR3 length: 15
J gene: TRBJ1-4
clone size: -
D gene: -
V gene: TRBV30
CDR3 protein: CAWSVLGPPNEKLFF
CDR3 DNA: TGTGCCTGGAGTGTACTAGGGCCCCCTAATGAAAAACTGTTTTTT

CDR3 length: 12
J gene: TRBJ2-1
clone size: -
D gene: -
V gene: TRBV7-2
CDR3 protein: CASSLAHNEQFF
CDR3 DNA: TGTGCCAGCAGCTTAGCTCACAATGAGCAGTTCTTC

CDR3 length: 14
J gene: TRBJ2-3
clone size: many
D gene: TRBD2
V gene: TRBV7-9
CDR3 protein: CASSSAGGTDTQYF
CDR3 DNA: TGTGCCAGCAGCTCAGCGGGGGGAACAGATACGCAGTATTTT

CDR3 length: 15
J gene: TRBJ2-3
clone size: few
D gene: -
V gene: TRBV25-1
CDR3 protein: CASSEGGTEPDTQYF
CDR3 DNA: TGTGCCAGCAGTGAAGGTGGTACAGAGCCAGATACGCAGTATTTT

CDR3 length: 15
J gene: TRBJ2-1
clone size: -
D gene: TRBD1
V gene: TRBV6-5
CDR3 protein: CASSYSGQGAYEQFF
CDR3 DNA: TGTGCCAGCAGTTATTCGGGACAGGGGGCGTATGAGCAGTTCTTC

CDR3 length: 16
J gene: TRBJ1-2
clone size: few
D gene: -
V gene: TRBV7-2
CDR3 protein: CASSLARADSNYGYTF
CDR3 DNA: TGTGCCAGCAGCTTAGCCCGAGCGGACAGTAACTATGGCTACACCTTC